Sequencing of this T cell receptor (beta chain) was carried out in a study of long-term antiretroviral therapy in people with HIV. General observations from the study: Blood draws took place between 2004 and 2017 and possibly involved older ART regimens.

No fewer than two post-ART and no fewer than one pre-ART PBMC samples existed for each donor. Until DNA extraction, the samples held between about 0.9-10 million cryopreserved PBMC. Survey-level immunoSEQ v3.0 assays were run. For every sample, sequencing targeted about 35,000-55,000 T-cell genomes. Produced via immunoSEQ multiplex PCR; TCRdb's table is partial and in-frame only. The sample includes 20,000 to 25,000 clones, 65% to 80% seen only once; the top ten take around 5%. V was clipped by 3 bases and J by 1 base; unmatched bases: 3. Per the germline V gene, CDR1 is SGHDT and CDR2 is YYEEEE. There are 14 residues in the CDR3. About this clone: As yet, its antigen is unknown.

This receptor was obtained from a woman between 35 and 50 years old with HIV. J is TRBJ1-1 and V is TRBV5-6; TRBD1 matches 7 bases. The sequencing used unsorted PBMCs, collected 0.5 years after starting antiretroviral therapy. CDR3 loop: CASSWRDRNTEAFF. The CDR3 DNA reads TGTGCCAGCAGCTGGCGGGACAGGAACACTGAAGCTTTCTTT. Combining the CDR3 with reference TRBV5-6 and TRBJ1-1 gives the whole variable domain DAGVTQSPTHLIKTRGQQVTLRCSPKSGHDTVSWYQQALGQGPQFIFQYYEEEERQRGNFPDRFSGHQFPNYSSELNVNALLLGDSALYLCASSWRDRNTEAFFGQGTRLTVV.